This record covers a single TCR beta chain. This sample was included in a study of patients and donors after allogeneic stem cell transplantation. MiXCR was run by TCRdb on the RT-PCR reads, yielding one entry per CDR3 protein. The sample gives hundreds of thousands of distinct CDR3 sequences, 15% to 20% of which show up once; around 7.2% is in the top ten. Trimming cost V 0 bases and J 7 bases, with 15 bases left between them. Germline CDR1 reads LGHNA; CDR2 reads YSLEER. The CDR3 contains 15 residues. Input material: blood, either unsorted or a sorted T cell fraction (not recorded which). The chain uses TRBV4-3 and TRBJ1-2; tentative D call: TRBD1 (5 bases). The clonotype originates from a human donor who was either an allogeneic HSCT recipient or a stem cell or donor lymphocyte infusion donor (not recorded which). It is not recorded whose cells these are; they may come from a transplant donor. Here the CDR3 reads CASSQEETGRGGYTF. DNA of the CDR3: TGCGCCAGCAGCCAAGAAGAGACGGGGCGGGGTGGCTACACCTTC.